This TCR beta chain was sequenced for a study of cytomegalovirus exposure and HLA in healthy donors. PCR was performed using 60 Vbeta and 13 Jbeta primers. The assay was immunoSEQ multiplex PCR, and TCRdb's table has in-frame clones only and misses some. This table has around 180,000 clones, around 79% appearing once. With respect to this clone: Its antigen remains unknown.

Study-wide findings and caveats: Earlier analysis looked at TCR beta V segments, and most were productive about 90% or about 30% of the time.

Trimming took 6 bases from V and 8 from J; bases not matched to a gene: 6. The CDR3 is 14 amino acids. Germline CDR1 SGHRS, CDR2 YFSETQ. This chain joins TRBV5-1 and TRBJ2-2, with 11 bases that match TRBD2. The clonotype was recovered from a woman in her forties or fifties in good health and CMV-seronegative. Input material: PBMCs. The CDR3 DNA follows: TGCGCCAGCAACACACTAGCGGGAGAGGGGGAGCTGTTTTTT. Residues: CASNTLAGEGELFF. Looking up the rest from reference TRBV5-1 and TRBJ2-2 gives the full variable domain: KAGVTQTPRYLIKTRGQQVTLSCSPISGHRSVSWYQQTPGQGLQFLFEYFSETQRNKGNFPGRFSGRQFSNSRSEMNVSTLELGDSALYLCASNTLAGEGELFFGEGSRLTVL.